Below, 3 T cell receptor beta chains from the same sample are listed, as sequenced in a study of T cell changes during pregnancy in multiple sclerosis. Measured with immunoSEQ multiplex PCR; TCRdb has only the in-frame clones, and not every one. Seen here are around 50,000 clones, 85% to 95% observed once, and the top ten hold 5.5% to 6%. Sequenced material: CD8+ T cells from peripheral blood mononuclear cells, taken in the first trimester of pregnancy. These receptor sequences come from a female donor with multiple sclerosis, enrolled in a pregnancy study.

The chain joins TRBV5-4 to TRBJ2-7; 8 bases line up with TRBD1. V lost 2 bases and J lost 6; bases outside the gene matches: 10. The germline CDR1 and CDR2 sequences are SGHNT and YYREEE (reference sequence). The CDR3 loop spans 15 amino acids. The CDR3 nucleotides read TGTGCCAGCAGCTTTGGCAGGGGGCTTGTGAGCGAGCAGTACTTC. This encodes CASSFGRGLVSEQYF.

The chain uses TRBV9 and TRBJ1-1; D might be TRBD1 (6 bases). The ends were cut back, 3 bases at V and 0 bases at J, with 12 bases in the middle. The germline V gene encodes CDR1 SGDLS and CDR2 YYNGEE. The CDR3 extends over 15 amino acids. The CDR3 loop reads CASSGTGHLNTEAFF. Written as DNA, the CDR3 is TGTGCCAGCAGCGGAACGGGACACCTGAACACTGAAGCTTTCTTT.

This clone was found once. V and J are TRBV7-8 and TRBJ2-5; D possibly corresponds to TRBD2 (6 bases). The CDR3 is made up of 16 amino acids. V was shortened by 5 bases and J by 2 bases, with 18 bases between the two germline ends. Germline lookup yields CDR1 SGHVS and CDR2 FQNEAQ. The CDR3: CASSTAWSGEQETQYF. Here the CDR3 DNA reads TGTGCCAGCAGCACTGCGTGGTCGGGGGAACAAGAGACCCAGTACTTC.